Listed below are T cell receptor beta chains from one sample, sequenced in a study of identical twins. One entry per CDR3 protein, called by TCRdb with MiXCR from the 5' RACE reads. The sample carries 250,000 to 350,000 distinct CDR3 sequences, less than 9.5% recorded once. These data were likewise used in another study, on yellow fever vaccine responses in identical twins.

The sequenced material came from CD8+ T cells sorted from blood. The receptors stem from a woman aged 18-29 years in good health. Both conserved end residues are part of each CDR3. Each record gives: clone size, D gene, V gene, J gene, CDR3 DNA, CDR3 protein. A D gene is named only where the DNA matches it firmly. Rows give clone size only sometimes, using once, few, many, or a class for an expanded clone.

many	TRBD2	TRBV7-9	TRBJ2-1	TGTGCCAGCAGCTTGGGACTAGCGGGAGAAAATGAGCAGTTCTTC	CASSLGLAGENEQFF
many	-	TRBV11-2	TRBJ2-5	TGTGCCAGCAGCTTATTAGCGTCGTGGGCACTACCACAAGAGACCCAGTACTTC	CASSLLASWALPQETQYF
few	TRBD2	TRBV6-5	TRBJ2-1	TGTGCCAGCAGTTATACCGGGGGGGGCTACTCCTACAATGAGCAGTTCTTC	CASSYTGGGYSYNEQFF
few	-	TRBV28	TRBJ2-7	TGTGCCAGCAGTTTCGGGGTGGTCGCCTACGAGCAGTACTTC	CASSFGVVAYEQYF
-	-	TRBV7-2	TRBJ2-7	TGTGCCAGCAGCTTAGGGGCTAGCATCTCCTACGAGCAGTACTTC	CASSLGASISYEQYF
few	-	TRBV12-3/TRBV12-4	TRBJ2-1	TGTGCCAGCAGTTTATTCAGGGACACCGGAGCCAATGAGCAGTTCTTC	CASSLFRDTGANEQFF
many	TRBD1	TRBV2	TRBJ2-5	TGTGCCAGCAGTCGACCGGGACAGGGGGCTGAGACCCAGTACTTC	CASSRPGQGAETQYF
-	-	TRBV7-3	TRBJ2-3	TGTGCCAGCAGCTTAAAGGCCACAGATACGCAGTATTTT	CASSLKATDTQYF
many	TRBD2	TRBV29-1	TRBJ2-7	TGCAGCGTCACTAGCGGGATAGCCTACGAGCAGTACTTC	CSVTSGIAYEQYF
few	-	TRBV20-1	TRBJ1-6	TGCAGTGCCCGGTCTAATTCACCCCTCCACTTT	CSARSNSPLHF
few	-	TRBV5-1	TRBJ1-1	TGCGCCAGCAGCTTGGCCCCGGGGGGGAACACTGAAGCTTTCTTT	CASSLAPGGNTEAFF
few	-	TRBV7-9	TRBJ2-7	TGTGCCAGCAGCTTACCAGACAATTCAATCTACGAGCAGTACTTC	CASSLPDNSIYEQYF
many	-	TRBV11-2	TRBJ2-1	TGTGCCAGCAGCTTAATATTGTACGAACGCACCCTTAACAATGAGCAGTTCTTC	CASSLILYERTLNNEQFF
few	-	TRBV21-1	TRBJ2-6	TGTGCCAGCAGCCCTTCCAGAGGGGGGTTTGGGGCCAACGTCCTGACTTTC	CASSPSRGGFGANVLTF
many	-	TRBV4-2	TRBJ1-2	TGTGCCAGCAGCCAAGAAGCGTACAGTGAATATGGCTACACCTTC	CASSQEAYSEYGYTF
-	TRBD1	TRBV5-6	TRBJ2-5	TGTGCCAGCAGCTACATAAACAGGGGATCTTCAGAGACCCAGTACTTC	CASSYINRGSSETQYF
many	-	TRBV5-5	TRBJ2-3	TGTGCCAGCAGCTTGCCTAATAATCTCGATACGCAGTATTTT	CASSLPNNLDTQYF
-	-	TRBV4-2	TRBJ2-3	TGTGCCAGCAGGCTCTTTGCGGGGGCGAACACAGATACGCAGTATTTT	CASRLFAGANTDTQYF
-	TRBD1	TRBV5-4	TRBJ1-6	TGTGCCAGCAGCTCGACAGGGTCCTATAATTCACCCCTCCACTTT	CASSSTGSYNSPLHF
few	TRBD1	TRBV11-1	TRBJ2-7	TGTGCCAGCAGCCCCCGAGACGTCGGGACAGGGGGCGTTTACGAGCAGTACTTC	CASSPRDVGTGGVYEQYF
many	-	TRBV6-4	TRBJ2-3	TGTGCCAGCAGTGCCGGGACTAGCACAGATACGCAGTATTTT	CASSAGTSTDTQYF
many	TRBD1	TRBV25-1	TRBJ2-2	TGTGCCAGCACCCAGGGGGCCGGGGAGCTGTTTTTT	CASTQGAGELFF
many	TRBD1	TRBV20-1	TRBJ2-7	TGCAGTGCTAGTGGGGAGGACAGGGGGCTGTCCTACGAGCAGTACTTC	CSASGEDRGLSYEQYF
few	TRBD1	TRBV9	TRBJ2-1	TGTGCCAGCAGCGCAGACCCGGGACAGACCTACAATGAGCAGTTCTTC	CASSADPGQTYNEQFF
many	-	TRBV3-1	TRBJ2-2	TGTGCCAGCAGCCAAGGGGGCACCGGGGAGCTGTTTTTT	CASSQGGTGELFF
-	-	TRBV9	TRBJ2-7	TGTGCCAGCAGCGTCCGGGACAAGCCCTACGAGCAGTACTTC	CASSVRDKPYEQYF
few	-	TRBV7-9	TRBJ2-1	TGTGCCAGCAACTTACAGGGAACCCACAATGAGCAGTTCTTC	CASNLQGTHNEQFF
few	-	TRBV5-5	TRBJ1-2	TGTGCCAGCAGCCTCGGGATAACCTGGGGCTACACCTTC	CASSLGITWGYTF
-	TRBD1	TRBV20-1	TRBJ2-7	TGCTGTGCTAGAGACCGACGACAGGGGAGCACGTTAGAGCAGTACTTC	CCARDRRQGSTLEQYF
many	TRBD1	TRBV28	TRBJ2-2	TGTGCCAGCAGTTCGACAGGGCCTAACACCGGGGAGCTGTTTTTT	CASSSTGPNTGELFF
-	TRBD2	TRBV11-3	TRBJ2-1	TGTGCCAGCAGCTTAGGTCGGGCGGGGGGCCAAGAGCAGTTCTTC	CASSLGRAGGQEQFF
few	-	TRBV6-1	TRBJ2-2	TGTGCCAGCTGGGACGCCCCGAACACCGGGGAGCTGTTTTTT	CASWDAPNTGELFF
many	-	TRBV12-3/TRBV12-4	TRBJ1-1	TGTGCCAGCAGCTCTGGGAGTGGAGCTTTCTTT	CASSSGSGAFF
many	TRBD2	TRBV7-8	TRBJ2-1	TGTGCCAGCAGCCCCCCTTCCAGCGGGGGATACAATGAGCAGTTCTTC	CASSPPSSGGYNEQFF
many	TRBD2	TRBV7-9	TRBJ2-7	TGTGCCAGCAGCAGCGGGGGCTCCTACGAGCAGTACTTC	CASSSGGSYEQYF
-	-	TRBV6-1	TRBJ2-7	TGTGCCAGCAGTAAGGCAGGAGGCTCCTACGAGCAGTACTTC	CASSKAGGSYEQYF
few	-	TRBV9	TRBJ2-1	TGTGCCAGCAGCGTAGCAGGAAATGAGCAGTTCTTC	CASSVAGNEQFF
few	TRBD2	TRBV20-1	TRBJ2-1	TGCAGTGCTAGATCTGTTAGCGGGGTTCTCTTGTATGAGCAGTTCTTC	CSARSVSGVLLYEQFF
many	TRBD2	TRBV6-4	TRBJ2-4	TGTGCCAGCAGCGAGCTGGGGGGGACAAACATTCAGTACTTC	CASSELGGTNIQYF
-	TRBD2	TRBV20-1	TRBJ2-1	TGCAGTGCGACTAGCGGATCGAGCTCCTACAATGAGCAGTTCTTC	CSATSGSSSYNEQFF
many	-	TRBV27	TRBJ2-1	TGTGCCAGCAGTTTAGGGGGTTCACGGTTGGAGCAGTTCTTC	CASSLGGSRLEQFF
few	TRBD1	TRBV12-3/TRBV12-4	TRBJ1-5	TGTGCCAGCAGTTCGCTCGGGACAGGGATTAGCAATCAGCCCCAGCATTTT	CASSSLGTGISNQPQHF
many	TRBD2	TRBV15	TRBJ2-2	TGTGCCACCAGGCTAGCGGGGGGTTCCGGGGAGCTGTTTTTT	CATRLAGGSGELFF
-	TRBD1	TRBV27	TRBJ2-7	TGTGCCAGCTCGGACAGGGGGCCCTACGAGCAGTACTTC	CASSDRGPYEQYF
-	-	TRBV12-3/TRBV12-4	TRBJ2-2	TGTGCCAGCAGTCTCAGGGACTCGGGCACCGGGGAGCTGTTTTTT	CASSLRDSGTGELFF
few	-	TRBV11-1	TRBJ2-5	TGTGCCAGCAGCTTACTGGGACCCTCCCCGATTCAGCAAGAGACCCAGTACTTC	CASSLLGPSPIQQETQYF
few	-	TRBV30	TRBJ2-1	TGTGCCTGGAGTGTCGGGGGACTTGACAATGAGCAGTTCTTC	CAWSVGGLDNEQFF
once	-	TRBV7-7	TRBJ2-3	TGTGCTAGCATCTTAAGTCCTCCAGATACGCAGTATTTT	CASILSPPDTQYF
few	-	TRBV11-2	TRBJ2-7	TGTGCCAGCAGCCCAAAGTGGGCGGGGACCGAGCAGTACTTC	CASSPKWAGTEQYF